One sample yielded the 30 T cell receptor beta chains listed below, sequenced in a study of type 1 regulatory T cells. One entry per CDR3 protein results from TCRdb running MiXCR on the reads. The sample holds about 42,000 distinct CDR3 sequences; about 12% are singletons and the top ten take approximately 8%. Their recognized antigens are unknown. Sequencing used cultured non-Tr1 T cells, either the whole culture or a sorted T cell fraction (not recorded which). The receptors originated from a human donor in good health.

This clonotype was recorded at least ten times. This chain joins TRBV12-3 or TRBV12-4 and TRBJ1-2, with D uncertain. V was trimmed by 3 bases and J by 4 bases, leaving 12 bases between them. CDR3 length equals 14 residues. The CDR3 spells CASSLGGSTYGYTF. CDR3 nucleotides: TGTGCCAGCAGTTTGGGCGGGAGTACCTATGGCTACACCTTC.

In its sample, this clonotype was seen many times. The chain combines TRBV9 with TRBJ1-1; no reliable D call. Germline-derived CDR1 and CDR2 are SGDLS and YYNGEE. The CDR3 has 13 amino acids. Trimming took off 1 base at V and 2 bases at J, with 6 bases between the two ends. DNA of the CDR3: TGTGCCAGCAGCGTATTGGGCAACACTGAAGCTTTCTTT. Residues: CASSVLGNTEAFF.

J is TRBJ1-1 and V is TRBV19, with unresolved D. Trimming removed 4 bases at V and 2 bases at J, with 14 bases between. CDR1 is LNHDA and CDR2 is SQIVND in the germline V gene (reference sequence). The CDR3 extends over 15 amino acids. The CDR3 nucleotides read TGTGCCAGTAGTAGATACGGGAGGGTTAACACTGAAGCTTTCTTT. Its protein is CASSRYGRVNTEAFF. Combining the CDR3 with reference TRBV19 and TRBJ1-1 gives the whole variable domain DGGITQSPKYLFRKEGQNVTLSCEQNLNHDAMYWYRQDPGQGLRLIYYSQIVNDFQKGDIAEGYSVSREKKESFPLTVTSAQKNPTAFYLCASSRYGRVNTEAFFGQGTRLTVV.

This clonotype was observed many times. V usage is TRBV10-3 and J usage is TRBJ2-7; D may be TRBD2 (5 bases). Trimming cost V 7 bases and J 6 bases, with 19 bases left between them. The CDR3 contains 14 residues. Germline CDR1 is ENHRY and CDR2 is SYGVKD. The CDR3 reads CAITRGPESGEQYF. As DNA, the CDR3 is TGTGCCATCACTCGGGGTCCTGAGTCGGGCGAGCAGTACTTC.

This clonotype turned up a few times. The chain combines TRBV11-2 with TRBJ2-2; either TRBD1 or TRBD2 may fit D (5 bases each). This CDR3 is built from 14 residues. Trimming pared 4 bases from V and 7 bases from J, leaving 13 bases between. CDR1 SGHAT and CDR2 FQNNGV come from the germline V gene. This CDR3 reads CASSWGSSGGELFF. The CDR3 region has the DNA TGTGCCAGCAGCTGGGGGTCGTCGGGCGGGGAGCTGTTTTTT.

This clonotype came up many times. This chain links TRBV5-1 with TRBJ2-1; D is unresolved. The CDR3 is 12 amino acids. Germline V gives CDR1 SGHRS, CDR2 YFSETQ. Trimming took off 1 base at V and 7 bases at J, with 6 bases between the two ends. The CDR3 reads CASSLIGNEQFF. In DNA, the CDR3 is TGCGCCAGCAGCTTGATTGGGAATGAGCAGTTCTTC.

This clonotype was seen repeatedly, ten times or more. V is TRBV7-2 and J is TRBJ2-5; D possibly corresponds to TRBD2 (6 bases). The CDR3 length is 14 residues. Germline values: CDR1 SGHTA, CDR2 FQGNSA. The V and J ends lost 6 bases and 5 bases respectively, with 16 bases between them. The CDR3 nucleotides read TGTGCCAGCAGACCCGGGGGAGCCAGGGAGACCCAGTACTTC. Its protein product is CASRPGGARETQYF. The full variable domain, in which reference TRBV7-2 and TRBJ2-5 provide the parts outside the CDR3, is GAGVSQSPSNKVTEKGKDVELRCDPISGHTALYWYRQSLGQGLEFLIYFQGNSAPDKSGLPSDRFSAERTGGSVSTLTIQRTQQEDSAVYLCASRPGGARETQYFGPGTRLLVL.

Many counts were recorded for this clonotype. The chain couples TRBV7-2 to TRBJ1-5; 7 nucleotides align to TRBD1. V was clipped by 2 bases and J by 6 bases; unmatched bases: 4. The CDR3 has 14 amino acids. CDR1 is SGHTA, CDR2 FQGNSA, per germline. CDR3 sequence (DNA): TGTGCCAGCAGCTTACGACAGGGTGGTCAGCCCCAGCATTTT. Translating gives CASSLRQGGQPQHF.

This clonotype was observed a few times. This rearrangement joins TRBV9 to TRBJ2-7, with 12 positions matching TRBD2. The ends lost 0 bases at V and 8 bases at J; junction bases unmatched: 9. The germline V gene encodes CDR1 SGDLS and CDR2 YYNGEE. CDR3 size: 16 residues. CDR3 amino acids: CASSVGGLAGWGQQYF. In nucleotides, the CDR3 is TGTGCCAGCAGCGTAGGAGGACTAGCGGGATGGGGGCAGCAGTACTTC.

In regard to this clonotype: Because the CDR3's place on the DNA is in doubt, the DNA is left out and the CDR3 is given as listed by TCRdb. CDR3 in amino acids: CSVNQGVGLKNCFF. The V call is TRBV29-1, the J call TRBJ1-4; TRBD1, the D gene given by the table, was not confirmed from the DNA. Per germline, CDR1 SQVTM and CDR2 ANQGSEA. Including both end residues, the CDR3 is 14 amino acids long.

As concerns this clonotype: A far larger clone is one base from this, pointing to a likely read error. This chain connects TRBV6-1 to TRBJ2-1; D is perhaps TRBD1 (5 bases). The germline gives CDR1 MNHNS, CDR2 SASEGT. CDR3 length: 14 amino acids. The CDR3 DNA is TGTGCCATAAGGGGCCGAAACTCCTGCAATGAGCAGTTCTTC. Encoded protein: CAIRGRNSCNEQFF.

In its sample, this clonotype was seen many times. V is TRBV5-1 and J is TRBJ2-5; D might be TRBD1 or TRBD2, each matching 5 bases. This CDR3 is built from 13 residues. V was trimmed by 4 bases and J by 2 bases, leaving 9 bases between them. The germline V gene has CDR1 SGHRS and CDR2 YFSETQ. For the CDR3, the DNA is TGCGCCAGCAGCCCAGGGACGCAAGAGACCCAGTACTTC. It encodes CASSPGTQETQYF.

Ten or more counts support this clonotype. This chain connects TRBV9 to TRBJ2-6; TRBD1 aligns across 8 bases. V gave up 3 bases and J gave up 1 base; unmatched junction bases: 12. From germline, CDR1 is SGDLS and CDR2 YYNGEE. CDR3 length equals 19 residues. The CDR3 bases are TGTGCCAGCAGCGCCAGGGACAGGTTAAGTATATCTGGGGCCAACGTCCTGACTTTC. Its protein is CASSARDRLSISGANVLTF.

This clonotype has only a few counts. DNA of the CDR3: TGTGCCAGCAGGGACCCCGGGGTAGCAGCGTCGGGGCAGTTCTTC. Translating it yields CASRDPGVAASGQFF. V and J are TRBV11-2 and TRBJ2-1; D is perhaps TRBD2 (5 bases). The germline gives CDR1 SGHAT, CDR2 FQNNGV. CDR3 length equals 15 residues. V was clipped by 6 bases and J by 12 bases, with 24 bases between them.

This clonotype was recorded at least ten times. The chain recombines TRBV5-1 with TRBJ1-3; D perhaps matches TRBD1 (5 bases). The ends were cut back, 4 bases at V and 0 bases at J, with 14 bases in the middle. Germline-derived CDR1 and CDR2 are SGHRS and YFSETQ. This CDR3 spans 16 amino acids. CDR3 loop: CASSPGGTPSGNTIYF. The CDR3 DNA reads TGCGCCAGCAGCCCCGGGGGGACCCCCTCTGGAAACACCATATATTTT.

In its sample, this clonotype was seen many times. This chain uses TRBV18 with TRBJ2-7; 11 bases align to TRBD2. The CDR3 is 15 residues long. V was clipped by 2 bases and J by 12 bases; unmatched bases: 12. The germline gives CDR1 KGHSH, CDR2 LQKENI. CDR3 sequence: CASSPSGLAGSTGYF. The CDR3 DNA sequence: TGTGCCAGCTCACCAAGTGGACTAGCGGGTTCGACCGGGTACTTC.

This clonotype has ten or more counts. V and J are TRBV12-3 or TRBV12-4 and TRBJ1-4; unclear D gene. There are 15 residues in the CDR3. The V gene lost 6 bases and the J gene lost 7 bases, with 18 bases spanning the gap. CDR3 nucleotides: TGTGCCAGCAGGGGAGGTGTCCCCGGGAGTGAAAAACTGTTTTTT. It encodes CASRGGVPGSEKLFF.

This clonotype was observed at least ten times. The chain uses TRBV29-1 and TRBJ2-5; 12 bases agree with TRBD2. Germline V gene lookup returns CDR1 SQVTM and CDR2 ANQGSEA. The CDR3 loop spans 13 amino acids. The CDR3 reads CSMTSGSQETQYF. In nucleotides, the CDR3 is TGCAGTATGACTAGCGGGAGCCAAGAGACCCAGTACTTC.

At least ten counts were recorded for this clonotype. The chain couples TRBV12-3 or TRBV12-4 to TRBJ2-5; D may be TRBD2 (6 bases). Trimming removed 7 bases at V and 1 base at J, with 13 bases between. The CDR3 is made up of 14 amino acids. This CDR3 reads CASTGGGAQETQYF. The DNA of the CDR3 is TGTGCCAGCACCGGGGGTGGGGCCCAAGAGACCCAGTACTTC.

This clonotype has at least ten counts. This chain connects TRBV28 to TRBJ1-6; 11 bases agree with TRBD1. There are 14 residues in the CDR3. V lost 5 bases to trimming and J lost 9 bases; unmatched junction nucleotides: 3. Germline-derived CDR1 and CDR2 are MDHEN and SYDVKM. The CDR3 reads CASSPGQGASPLHF. The CDR3 DNA is TGTGCCAGCAGTCCCGGACAGGGGGCTTCACCCCTCCACTTT.

This clonotype occurred many times. The chain combines TRBV2 with TRBJ1-6, with 7 bases that match TRBD1. The germline V gene has CDR1 SNHLY and CDR2 FYNNEI. With V trimmed by 6 bases and J by 7 bases, 3 bases remained unmatched. This CDR3 has 13 amino acids. The CDR3 here is CASRGQRNSPLHF. The CDR3 bases are TGTGCCAGCAGGGGACAGAGGAATTCACCCCTCCACTTT.

The genes are TRBV7-8 and TRBJ1-3; possible D gene TRBD1, 5 bases. The V end lost 6 bases, the J end lost 2 bases, and 14 bases lay between the germline ends. The CDR3 covers 15 residues. CDR1 and CDR2 from the germline V gene are SGHVS and FQNEAQ. The CDR3 DNA is TGTGCCAGCAGACGGACACCGGGCCCTGGAAACACCATATATTTT. This translates into CASRRTPGPGNTIYF.

This clonotype was seen a handful of times. The CDR3 nucleotides are TGTGCCAGCAGCTTAAAGGGGTTCCAAGCGGCGTACGATGAGCAGTTCTTC. It encodes CASSLKGFQAAYDEQFF. This chain joins TRBV7-3 and TRBJ2-1; the D call may be TRBD1 or TRBD2 (5 bases each). Germline lookup yields CDR1 SGHTA and CDR2 FQGTGA. This CDR3 contains 17 residues. Trimming stripped 1 base from V and 8 bases from J, with 21 bases between.

The table lists this clonotype with many counts. The chain has TRBV5-1 and TRBJ2-7; D is unclear. The CDR3 sequence is 9 residues long. Per germline, CDR1 SGHRS and CDR2 YFSETQ. V lost 6 bases and J 7 bases, leaving 5 bases between the germline ends. The CDR3 region is CASIQEQYF. Written as DNA, the CDR3 is TGCGCCAGCATTCAGGAGCAGTACTTC. The full variable domain, completed using reference TRBV5-1 and TRBJ2-7, is KAGVTQTPRYLIKTRGQQVTLSCSPISGHRSVSWYQQTPGQGLQFLFEYFSETQRNKGNFPGRFSGRQFSNSRSEMNVSTLELGDSALYLCASIQEQYFGPGTRLTVT.

This clonotype was found a few times. The chain is built from TRBV5-1 and TRBJ2-3; D may be TRBD2 (6 bases). V was pared by 4 bases and J by 8 bases, with 17 bases between. Germline assignment: CDR1 SGHRS and CDR2 YFSETQ. The CDR3 length is 14 residues. The CDR3 protein is CASSQGPGGTTQYF. The CDR3 DNA sequence: TGCGCCAGCAGCCAGGGACCCGGCGGGACTACGCAGTATTTT.

This clonotype was detected only a few times. The chain has TRBV30 and TRBJ2-2; 9 bases align to TRBD1. Looked up from germline, CDR1 is GTSNPN and CDR2 is SVGIG (reference sequence). There are 14 residues in the CDR3. Written as DNA, the CDR3 is TGTGCTTTTTCGGGACAGGGCGGGACCGGGGAGCTGTTTTTT. Translating gives CAFSGQGGTGELFF. The variable domain in full, with the rest retrieved from reference TRBV30 and TRBJ2-2, is SQTIHQWPATLVQPVGSPLSLECTVEGTSNPNLYWYRQAAGRGLQLLFYSVGIGQISSEVPQNLSASRPQDRQFILSSKKLLLSDSGFYLCAFSGQGGTGELFFGEGSRLTVL.

This clonotype showed up many times. The chain links TRBV18 to TRBJ1-1; no clear D. V lost 1 base, J lost 2 bases, and 11 bases lay in between. This CDR3 spans 15 amino acids. CDR1 is KGHSH and CDR2 is LQKENI in the germline V gene. CDR3 sequence reads: CASSPQAEINTEAFF. The CDR3 bases are TGTGCCAGCTCACCACAGGCAGAAATAAACACTGAAGCTTTCTTT.

This clonotype has ten or more counts. The gene calls are TRBV5-1 and TRBJ1-3; no clear D. In germline, CDR1 is SGHRS, CDR2 YFSETQ. The CDR3 loop spans 13 amino acids. Trimming removed 4 bases from V and 4 bases from J, with 9 bases in between. The CDR3 nucleotides read TGCGCCAGCAGCCCGTCGGGAGGAAACACCATATATTTT. Its translation: CASSPSGGNTIYF. The full variable domain, completed using reference TRBV5-1 and TRBJ1-3, is KAGVTQTPRYLIKTRGQQVTLSCSPISGHRSVSWYQQTPGQGLQFLFEYFSETQRNKGNFPGRFSGRQFSNSRSEMNVSTLELGDSALYLCASSPSGGNTIYFGEGSWLTVV.

Ten or more counts support this clonotype. The chain joins TRBV29-1 to TRBJ2-1, with TRBD1 identical over 9 bases. The CDR3 sequence is 14 residues long. Germline V gene sequence: CDR1 SQVTM, CDR2 ANQGSEA. The V gene end was trimmed by 6 bases and the J gene end by 5 bases; junction bases not matched to a gene: 8. CDR3 amino acids: CSVAGGQGNNEQFF. CDR3 DNA sequence: TGCAGCGTCGCCGGGGGACAGGGCAACAATGAGCAGTTCTTC.

This clonotype was seen repeatedly, ten times or more. This chain uses TRBV9 with TRBJ2-3; TRBD2 agrees at 8 bases. Germline lookup yields CDR1 SGDLS and CDR2 YYNGEE. CDR3 length: 16 amino acids. Trimming at V came to 3 bases and at J to 4 bases, leaving 10 bases not matched to a gene. CDR3 in amino acids: CASSARGAGVADTQYF. In DNA, the CDR3 is TGTGCCAGCAGCGCGAGGGGAGCGGGAGTGGCAGATACGCAGTATTTT.